What follows describes a single T cell receptor beta chain. The data derive from a study of identical twins. TCRdb reprocessed the 5' RACE reads with MiXCR, giving one entry per CDR3 protein. Among about 660,000 distinct CDR3 sequences, around 8.3% were seen once, and the ten largest hold approximately 0.94%. The length of the CDR3 is 13 residues. Unmatched junction bases numbered 4, after V lost 4 bases and J lost 3 bases. Germline V gene sequence: CDR1 SQVTM, CDR2 ANQGSEA. This sample was also put to use in a study of yellow fever vaccine responses in identical twins.

Sample: PBMCs. The gene calls are TRBV29-1 and TRBJ2-3; 7 positions agree with TRBD1. This TCR was sampled from a woman aged 18-29 years in good health. This CDR3 is CSVVPGGTDTQYF. The CDR3 nucleotides are TGCAGCGTTGTCCCAGGGGGAACAGATACGCAGTATTTT.